What follows are 8 T cell receptor beta chains derived from one specimen sequenced in a study of cytomegalovirus exposure and HLA in healthy donors. Amplification used 60 Vbeta primers and 13 Jbeta primers. Sequencing was performed with immunoSEQ multiplex PCR; in TCRdb, only in-frame clones are kept and a portion is missing. The data show 130,000 to 150,000 clones, with about 80% seen just once and around 4.5% held by the top ten. Sequencing input: PBMCs. These TCRs come from a man aged 35 to 55 in good health and CMV-seropositive.

The CDR3 spells CASSFSGTGEAFF. The CDR3 nucleotides are TGTGCCAGCAGTTTCTCCGGGACAGGTGAAGCTTTCTTT. This chain uses TRBV2 with TRBJ1-1; 8 bases match TRBD1. Germline trimming cut 5 bases from V and 7 bases from J; bases unmatched to any gene: 6. This CDR3 is 13 amino acids long. From germline, CDR1 is SNHLY and CDR2 FYNNEI. Drawing the rest from reference TRBV2 and TRBJ1-1, the complete variable domain is EPEVTQTPSHQVTQMGQEVILRCVPISNHLYFYWYRQILGQKVEFLVSFYNNEISEKSEIFDDQFSVERPDGSNFTLKIRSTKLEDSAMYFCASSFSGTGEAFFGQGTRLTVV.

J is TRBJ2-1 and V is TRBV4-2, with D tentatively TRBD2 (6 bases). V lost 6 bases and J 4 bases, leaving 19 bases between the germline ends. Germline-derived CDR1 and CDR2 are LGHNA and YNFKEQ. The CDR3 runs 16 residues. The CDR3 reads CASRLLFGGLYNEQFF. As DNA, the CDR3 is TGTGCCAGCAGACTACTCTTCGGGGGATTATACAATGAGCAGTTCTTC.

V is TRBV18 and J is TRBJ1-3; weak D call: TRBD1 (6 bases). The CDR3 has 16 amino acids. V gave up 4 bases and J gave up 2 bases, with 15 bases separating them. The V gene's germline CDR1 is KGHSH and CDR2 LQKENI. CDR3 nucleotide sequence: TGTGCCAGCTCACGGATCGGACAGAGGACTGGAAACACCATATATTTT. Residues: CASSRIGQRTGNTIYF.

The chain is built from TRBV27 and TRBJ2-7; 15 bases match TRBD2. V trimming: 4 bases; J trimming: 3 bases; junction bases outside the gene matches: 4. From germline, CDR1 is MNHEY and CDR2 SMNVEV (reference sequence). The CDR3 runs to 16 residues. The DNA for the CDR3 is TGTGCCAGCAGTTCGGGGACTAGCGGGGGGTACTACGAGCAGTACTTC. Translated: CASSSGTSGGYYEQYF.

This chain links TRBV7-3 with TRBJ2-5, with 7 bases that match TRBD2. CDR3 length: 15 amino acids. The junction had 8 bases not matched to a gene; V was cut back by 2 bases and J by 5 bases. The germline gives CDR1 SGHTA, CDR2 FQGTGA. The CDR3 DNA reads as TGTGCCAGCAGCTTAGCGGGAGTGGGTGGGGAGACCCAGTACTTC. Protein: CASSLAGVGGETQYF. The entire variable domain, with the rest obtained from reference TRBV7-3 and TRBJ2-5, is as follows: GAGVSQTPSNKVTEKGKYVELRCDPISGHTALYWYRQSLGQGPEFLIYFQGTGAADDSGLPNDRFFAVRPEGSVSTLKIQRTERGDSAVYLCASSLAGVGGETQYFGPGTRLLVL.

V gene TRBV11-2 combines with J gene TRBJ1-2; D not certain. Germline CDR1 and CDR2: SGHAT and FQNNGV. The CDR3 is 12 amino acids. The ends were cut back, 2 bases at V and 8 bases at J, with 9 bases in the middle. The CDR3 protein is CASSLTGGGYTF. CDR3 in DNA: TGTGCCAGCAGCTTAACGGGAGGGGGCTACACCTTC.

The rearrangement joins TRBV27 to TRBJ2-5, with D unresolved. CDR1 is MNHEY and CDR2 is SMNVEV in the germline V gene (reference sequence). Between the trimmed V and J ends, which lost 6 bases and 4 bases, there was a span of 15 bases. The CDR3 is made up of 14 amino acids. In DNA, the CDR3 is TGTGCCAGCAGCCCCAACTATGTCGTAGAGACCCAGTACTTC. Translated, it gives CASSPNYVVETQYF.

The rearrangement links TRBV23-1 to TRBJ2-1, with 7 bases matching TRBD2. TRBV23-1 qualifies as an ORF whose function is uncertain. The CDR3 consists of 17 residues. V shed 2 bases, J shed 5 bases, and the junction held 12 bases outside the gene matches. The DNA of the CDR3 is TGCGCCAGCAGTCAAAGGCGGCGGGAGAAATCACACAATGAGCAGTTCTTC. Encoded protein: CASSQRRREKSHNEQFF.